The following is a T cell receptor (beta chain) sequence with its context. No antigen is known for it. No per-base quality is available; no much larger clone lies one base away. This sample was included in a study of blood T cell repertoires in COVID-19 (TCRdb year 2020). Regarding the study in general: The collaborator samples originated in the United States, Italy and Spain and spanned the acute and convalescent phases of COVID-19. The repertoires were made available in a free public database intended to serve as a resource for research on the immune response to SARS-CoV-2. The material from the prospective study consisted of cDNA or gDNA derived from T cells, B-cell-depleted T cells, or PBMCs. Subjects who had been exposed to COVID-19, were actively infected with it, or had recovered from it provided the deeply sampled blood TCRbeta repertoires that made up the dataset. HLA class I and class II types, where available, came from metadata supplied by the sample provider rather than from assay-based typing. Samples were obtained from the ongoing ImmuneRACE study (first 160 participants) and from roughly 1,300 subjects provided by 6 global collaborators. Sample metadata almost always included a de-identified subject ID, COVID-19 status, age in years and sex. The investigation overall reported the following: Clinical and demographic metadata were provided uncurated, with the amount varying by source and participant.

Cut back by 2 bases and 7 bases, the V and J ends lie 14 bases apart. Taken from the germline V gene, the CDR1 and CDR2 loops are SGHNT and YENEEA. The cysteine opens and the phenylalanine closes a CDR3 of 14 amino acids. Only the CDR3 region is kept as DNA, spanning 42 bases read in frame from base 1. Enrolling through a virtual design, the prospective study's participants ranged in age from roughly 18 to 100 years and lived across 24 United States geographic areas. In the prospective study, cohorts were assigned on the basis of participant-reported clinical history obtained from a screening survey and a study questionnaire. For ImmuneRACE Cohort 3, a participant was defined as recovered based on two consecutive negative NP/OP PCR tests, clearance by a healthcare professional, or resolution of symptoms. Each participant in the prospective study had whole blood, serum and a nasopharyngeal or oropharyngeal swab collected by mobile phlebotomists. Participants in the prospective study had the option to provide additional blood draws and questionnaires over an approximately 2-month period. Blood samples from the prospective study were shipped frozen or at room temperature prior to DNA extraction.

The immunoSEQ Assay, a bias-controlled multiplex PCR, was used to amplify TCRbeta CDR3 regions from genomic DNA. From the authors' description of their analysis: The number of nucleated cells in each sample was estimated by amplification of reference gene primers within the assay. To quantify the absolute abundance of each unique TCRbeta CDR3 rearrangement, sequence reads were collapsed and filtered. For each sample, productive Simpson clonality was calculated by taking the square root of Simpson's diversity index across productive rearrangements. What TCRdb holds here is the immuneACCESS table cut down to in-frame rearrangements. Part of the clones is not present; checked against another copy, under half of the missing clones reflect an unresolved V gene, and the others are unexplained. V, J and clone size are those of that table, while D and trimming were read from the DNA. This sample comprises around 62,000 clones, 70% to 90% of them detected only once. Clones ranked in the top ten supply around a tenth of the sample.

Sequencing was carried out using PBMCs or T cells enriched from blood (not recorded which). The chain employs TRBV11-3 and TRBJ1-2; the D gene is perhaps TRBD1, from 6 matching bases. This receptor was obtained from a middle-aged woman who had recovered from COVID-19. The nucleotide sequence reads TGTGCCAGCAGCTTAATTGGGTTACAGGGTGGCTACACCTTC. This sequence encodes CASSLIGLQGGYTF.